The 19 T cell receptor beta chains below come from one sample, sequenced in a study of regulatory dendritic cells for organ transplantation. Sequencing was performed with immunoSEQ multiplex PCR; in TCRdb, only in-frame clones are kept and a portion is missing. This table holds tens of thousands of clones, 80% to 85% found once. Sequencing input: naive CD4+ T cells from blood. The subset is: CD45RA+ naive T cells. The receptor set was obtained from a human donor in good health.

This clone came up once. The chain links TRBV19 to TRBJ2-2; D perhaps matches TRBD1 (6 bases). V gave up 2 bases and J gave up 3 bases, with 10 bases separating them. The CDR3 contains 15 residues. Germline loops: CDR1 LNHDA, CDR2 SQIVND (reference sequence). The CDR3 protein is CASSILRTDTGELFF. The CDR3 coding sequence is TGTGCCAGTAGTATACTACGGACAGACACCGGGGAGCTGTTTTTT.

This chain links TRBV5-1 with TRBJ2-3; 8 bases fit TRBD2. Germline assignment: CDR1 SGHRS and CDR2 YFSETQ. Trimming at V came to 2 bases and at J to 0 bases, leaving 8 bases not matched to a gene. CDR3 length: 17 amino acids. The CDR3 coding sequence is TGCGCCAGCAGCTTCGGAGTAGCGGGGCCTAGCACAGATACGCAGTATTTT. Amino acid sequence: CASSFGVAGPSTDTQYF.

The gene calls are TRBV29-1 and TRBJ1-4, with TRBD1 matching over 8 bases. The CDR3 is 13 amino acids. CDR1 and CDR2 from the germline V gene are SQVTM and ANQGSEA. The ends lost 1 base at V and 10 bases at J; junction bases unmatched: 5. CDR3 protein: CSVEGQGKGKLFF. CDR3 coding DNA: TGCAGCGTTGAAGGACAGGGGAAGGGAAAACTGTTTTTT.

The rearrangement links TRBV7-2 to TRBJ1-6, with 7 bases fitting TRBD1. The germline V gene encodes CDR1 SGHTA and CDR2 FQGNSA. V dropped 3 bases and J dropped 7; count of bases not matched to a gene: 6. This CDR3 is 15 amino acids long. CDR3: CASSLGTANNSPLHF. The CDR3 coding sequence is TGTGCCAGCAGCTTGGGGACAGCCAACAATTCACCCCTCCACTTT.

The J gene is TRBJ2-3, the V gene TRBV4-2; the match to TRBD2 covers 8 bases. The ends lost 1 base at V and 1 base at J; junction bases unmatched: 4. The CDR3 spans 16 residues. CDR1 LGHNA and CDR2 YNFKEQ come from the germline V gene. The CDR3 DNA reads as TGTGCCAGCAGCCAAGCGGCGGGGGGCGGCACAGATACGCAGTATTTT. Residues: CASSQAAGGGTDTQYF.

The chain uses TRBV6-5 and TRBJ2-1; TRBD1 aligns across 10 bases. The CDR3 contains 15 residues. J was trimmed by 5 bases and V by 4 bases; bases with no gene match: 5. CDR1 MNHEY and CDR2 SVGAGI come from the germline V gene. CDR3 in DNA: TGTGCCAGCAGTTTAACAGGGACAGGGGACAATGAGCAGTTCTTC. It translates to CASSLTGTGDNEQFF.

This clone was detected once. J is TRBJ1-1 and V is TRBV6-5; possibly TRBD1 for D (6 bases). With 6 bases removed from V and 6 bases from J, the gap between germline ends came to 20 bases. In germline, CDR1 is MNHEY, CDR2 SVGAGI. CDR3 size: 15 residues. The CDR3 DNA reads TGTGCCAGCAGACTGCCTCGGGCAGGGGATGCTGAAGCTTTCTTT. Encoded protein: CASRLPRAGDAEAFF.

The rearrangement links TRBV6-6 to TRBJ1-1, with D perhaps TRBD1 (5 bases). CDR1 and CDR2 from the germline V gene are MNHNY and SVGAGI (reference sequence). The germline V and J ends were trimmed by 4 bases and 0 bases, with 9 bases remaining between them. The CDR3 covers 14 residues. The CDR3 region is CASSSGFMNTEAFF. DNA for the CDR3: TGTGCCAGCAGTTCAGGGTTTATGAACACTGAAGCTTTCTTT.

V is TRBV2 and J is TRBJ2-7; D call uncertain. Germline loops: CDR1 SNHLY, CDR2 FYNNEI. V shed 2 bases and J shed 1 base, with 12 bases lying between them. The CDR3 spans 15 residues. The chain's CDR3 is CASSERPVESYEQYF. CDR3 sequence (DNA): TGTGCCAGCAGTGAAAGGCCAGTGGAGTCCTACGAGCAGTACTTC.

The genes are TRBV18 and TRBJ2-5; D perhaps matches TRBD2 (6 bases). The CDR3 is 17 residues long. The V gene's germline CDR1 is KGHSH and CDR2 LQKENI. V lost 3 bases, J lost 1 base, and 18 bases lay in between. The CDR3 DNA reads TGTGCCAGCTCACCCCCTAGGGGCGGGGAGACCCAAGAGACCCAGTACTTC. Its translation is CASSPPRGGETQETQYF.

The CDR3, as DNA: TGTGCCACCAGCAGAGGTACAGAGAGCAATCAGCCCCAGCATTTT. It translates to CATSRGTESNQPQHF. V usage is TRBV15 and J usage is TRBJ1-5; D gene unclear. This CDR3 comprises 15 residues. Between the trimmed V and J ends, which lost 1 base and 1 base, there was a span of 8 bases. Per the germline V gene, CDR1 is LNHNV and CDR2 is YYDKDF (reference sequence).

The DNA for the CDR3 is TGTGCCAGCAGTGATACATTCTCTAACTATGGCTACACCTTC. Translating it yields CASSDTFSNYGYTF. The chain recombines TRBV6-1 with TRBJ1-2; no definite D call. The V gene lost 3 bases and the J gene lost 0 bases, with 8 bases spanning the gap. This CDR3 has 14 amino acids. Germline lookup yields CDR1 MNHNS and CDR2 SASEGT.

The V call is TRBV18, the J call TRBJ1-6; D may be TRBD1 (6 bases). The ends were cut back, 3 bases at V and 5 bases at J, with 11 bases in the middle. The CDR3 is 15 amino acids. CDR1 KGHSH and CDR2 LQKENI come from the germline V gene. CDR3 residues: CASSPGQGDNSPLHF. The CDR3 nucleotides read TGTGCCAGCTCACCGGGACAAGGCGATAATTCACCCCTCCACTTT.

The chain is built from TRBV6-5 and TRBJ2-7; TRBD1 agrees at 9 bases. V dropped 2 bases and J dropped 3; count of bases not matched to a gene: 8. The V gene's germline CDR1 is MNHEY and CDR2 SVGAGI. This CDR3 contains 16 residues. The CDR3 sequence is CASSYGVGTGYYEQYF. The CDR3 nucleotides read TGTGCCAGCAGTTACGGGGTCGGGACAGGGTACTACGAGCAGTACTTC.

The chain combines TRBV7-2 with TRBJ2-7, with D possibly matching TRBD1 (7 bases). Germline V gene lookup returns CDR1 SGHTA and CDR2 FQGNSA. The CDR3 has 14 residues. Trimming stripped 5 bases from V and 2 bases from J, with 13 bases between. The CDR3 region is CASSPSRGAYEQYF. CDR3 in DNA: TGTGCCAGCAGCCCGTCCAGGGGGGCCTACGAGCAGTACTTC.

This chain connects TRBV18 to TRBJ2-1; 8 bases map to TRBD1. The length of the CDR3 is 17 residues. Trimming took 5 bases from V and 2 from J; bases not matched to a gene: 11. Germline V CDR1 and CDR2: KGHSH, LQKENI. CDR3 nucleotide sequence: TGTGCCAGCTCAACCTTCTTCGGACAGGGTGCCTACAATGAGCAGTTCTTC. This gives the protein CASSTFFGQGAYNEQFF.

The rearrangement joins TRBV5-1 to TRBJ2-5, with D possibly matching TRBD2 (6 bases). Germline CDR1 reads SGHRS; CDR2 reads YFSETQ. V was cut by 4 bases and J by 3 bases, with 10 bases left in between. This CDR3 is built from 13 residues. The CDR3 sequence is CASSPGLEETQYF. Written as DNA, the CDR3 is TGCGCCAGCAGCCCGGGACTCGAAGAGACCCAGTACTTC.

V is TRBV4-1 and J is TRBJ1-4; maybe TRBD1 (5 bases). Trimming stripped 0 bases from V and 3 bases from J, with 14 bases between. The CDR3 contains 17 residues. Germline-derived CDR1 and CDR2 are MGHRA and YSYEKL. The CDR3 bases are TGCGCCAGCAGCCAAGAAAAAATGGGGCGGCCTAATGAAAAACTGTTTTTT. Protein: CASSQEKMGRPNEKLFF.

This sequence joins TRBV9 and TRBJ2-4; 13 nucleotides align to TRBD2. The CDR3 covers 16 residues. Trimming removed 4 bases from V and 10 bases from J; junction bases left unmatched: 11. Germline CDR1 SGDLS, CDR2 YYNGEE. The CDR3 DNA follows: TGTGCCAGCAGCCCTACTAGCGGGGGGGTCGCTGGTATTCAGTACTTC. Translating gives CASSPTSGGVAGIQYF.